This TCR beta chain stems from a study of molecular identifiers for immune sequencing clone quantification. General study results and limits: Clones of above 20 RNA copies carried over 98% of effector molecules; in naive cells they carried under 1%.

TCRdb used MiXCR to reprocess the PCR reads, holding one entry per CDR3 protein. The sample comprises a few hundred thousand distinct CDR3 sequences, roughly 25% of which are singletons, and approximately 0.76% rests with the top ten. Naive CD8 T cells, phenotype CD8+CD4-CCR7+CD45RA+, were sorted. Remarks on this clonotype: Its specificity is not known.

CDR3 length: 14 residues. Between the trimmed V and J ends, which lost 4 bases and 1 base, there was a span of 10 bases. Germline CDR1 reads SGHNT; CDR2 reads YENEEA. What was sequenced was naive CD8+ T cells from blood, with Jurkat cell RNA spiked in. Subset specified: FACS-sorted CD8+CD4-CCR7+CD45RA+ naive T cells. The rearrangement links TRBV11-3 to TRBJ1-1; a weak D match, TRBD1 (6 bases). This receptor was taken from a human donor in good health. Some libraries in this study had Jurkat cell RNA spiked in. In DNA form, the CDR3 reads TGTGCCAGCAGCTCAAACAGGGAGAACACTGAAGCTTTCTTT. Its protein is CASSSNRENTEAFF.